This T cell receptor (beta chain) was found in a study of control samples from healthy donors and cancer patients. The table came from immunoSEQ multiplex PCR; TCRdb's copy has only in-frame clones and leaves some out. The sample records 75,000 to 90,000 clones, 75% to 90% being singletons. This CDR3 region has 15 residues. The trim removed 2 bases at V and 8 bases at J, leaving 6 bases unmatched. The germline V gene has CDR1 GTSNPN and CDR2 SVGIG (reference sequence). The chain carries TRBV30 and TRBJ1-6; 10 bases align to TRBD1. The sequencing input was blood. The source is a man aged 50 or older in good health. This chain's CDR3 is CAWSFSGTGDSPLHF. The CDR3 nucleotides are TGTGCCTGGAGTTTTTCCGGGACAGGGGATTCACCCCTCCACTTT.